These T cell receptor beta chains were read from a single sample in a study of OX40 agonist ivuxolimab in advanced cancers. Here immunoSEQ multiplex PCR was the method, and the copy in TCRdb shows in-frame clones only, minus some. The data show around 80,000 clones, about 88% seen once. The sample here was CD4+ or CD8+ T cells sorted from blood, taken in a trial of the OX40 agonist ivuxolimab. The receptors were sampled from an adult with an advanced solid tumor such as melanoma, head and neck, liver or kidney cancer. CDR3s leave out the opening cysteine and the closing phenylalanine or tryptophan. D genes are given only for firm matches. Clone size, where shown, is once, few, many, or a class for clones that have expanded.

size,V,J,D,CDR3
.,TRBV7-2,TRBJ2-2,TRBD1,ASSSRQGQTGELF
.,TRBV19,TRBJ1-4,.,ASSTKTATNEKLF
.,TRBV7-2,TRBJ1-3,.,ASSTQRDQGNTIY
.,TRBV7-6,TRBJ2-3,TRBD2,ASSLGGGLTDTQY
.,TRBV9,TRBJ2-3,TRBD1,ASSRGTGGPTDTQY
.,TRBV18,TRBJ1-1,.,ASSPPGGNTEAF
once,TRBV7-7,TRBJ1-3,.,ASSLNLGLGNTIY
.,TRBV6-5,TRBJ1-4,TRBD1,ASSRLTGDNEKLF
.,TRBV7-2,TRBJ1-5,.,ASSLVGTVDNQPQH
once,TRBV6-6,TRBJ2-3,.,ASSYQGSRTDTQY
.,TRBV6-6,TRBJ1-1,.,ASSLDGPRTEAF
.,TRBV5-8,TRBJ1-5,.,ASSLNGGNQPQH
.,TRBV5-1,TRBJ2-3,.,ASSLSDGGTDTQY
.,TRBV19,TRBJ2-3,TRBD2,ASSNHAGGSTDTQY
once,TRBV5-1,TRBJ1-1,.,ASSLAAGLNTEAF
.,TRBV18,TRBJ1-1,.,ASSEATEAF
.,TRBV7-2,TRBJ1-2,.,ASSLELRGYT
once,TRBV29-1,TRBJ2-2,TRBD1,SVGTGGFSGELF
.,TRBV7-2,TRBJ1-1,TRBD1,ASSLAGTGYTEAF
.,TRBV30,TRBJ1-5,.,AWSGQGGFGNQPQH
.,TRBV18,TRBJ1-2,.,ASSPNRDGAQDT
few,TRBV19,TRBJ1-5,TRBD1,ASMRTGYNQPQH
.,TRBV7-2,TRBJ1-6,TRBD1,ASSASGQGVSPPH
.,TRBV7-2,TRBJ2-5,.,ASSRTGLQETQY
.,TRBV7-9,TRBJ2-5,TRBD1,ASSRDRGQVETQY
.,TRBV30,TRBJ1-5,.,AWSDRLGSNQPQH
.,TRBV11-2,TRBJ2-1,.,ASSPGHTGKNEQF
.,TRBV4-1,TRBJ2-5,.,ASSQAIAGAKETQY
.,TRBV19,TRBJ2-2,.,ASSIGPPGRIGELF
few,TRBV29-1,TRBJ2-1,TRBD2,SVEYSGGLAGYGVQF
.,TRBV19,TRBJ1-6,TRBD1,ASSIGGQGAVSPLH
.,TRBV19,TRBJ2-5,.,ASSIGGLFQETQY
.,TRBV13,TRBJ1-2,.,ASSPRQVSSRGYT
.,TRBV21-1,TRBJ2-7,.,ASSKVTGSYEQY
.,TRBV27,TRBJ2-7,.,ASSLSGGSYEQY
.,TRBV5-1,TRBJ2-5,TRBD1,ASSLAGQGGETQY
.,TRBV9,TRBJ2-3,TRBD1,ASSVAGTGSTDTQY
.,TRBV10-3,TRBJ2-1,TRBD2,AISESKGTSGGYNEQF
.,TRBV5-1,TRBJ1-2,TRBD1,ASSLGGTANYGYT
.,TRBV30,TRBJ1-6,.,AWKGGYRTLSYNSPLH
.,TRBV6-1,TRBJ1-5,.,ASSGEVDQPQH
.,TRBV18,TRBJ2-5,.,ASSPWTTQETQY
once,TRBV18,TRBJ1-4,TRBD1,ASSLLGTASNEKLF
.,TRBV5-5,TRBJ2-3,.,ASSLDGDSPRTDTQY
.,TRBV11-2,TRBJ2-3,TRBD2,ASSLGLAGGLTDTQY
.,TRBV7-9,TRBJ1-2,.,ASSLVGVPGYT
.,TRBV6-5,TRBJ1-1,.,ASSYSWGGETEAF
.,TRBV6-1,TRBJ1-4,TRBD1,ASGQGAIEKLF
.,TRBV19,TRBJ1-3,TRBD1,ASSSGTGAGNTIY
.,TRBV6-1,TRBJ1-3,.,ASSAQVSSGNTIY
.,TRBV5-4,TRBJ2-6,TRBD1,ASRKSTGFSGANVLT
.,TRBV7-9,TRBJ1-2,.,VSSLFGVNYGYT
.,TRBV7-9,TRBJ2-5,.,ASSLAVAGQQETQY
.,TRBV4-3,TRBJ2-2,.,ASSQDPGLTGSGELF
.,TRBV2,TRBJ1-5,.,ASLGGLGQPQH
.,TRBV27,TRBJ1-5,.,ASRSLGVGNQPQH
.,TRBV18,TRBJ2-5,.,ASSPKKGHSQETQY
.,TRBV5-1,TRBJ1-1,.,ASSLAARTVYTEAF
.,TRBV2,TRBJ2-2,TRBD2,ASSESLAGGRTSSGELF
.,TRBV20-1,TRBJ2-1,TRBD2,SAPGGGEQF